Each of the 10 T cell receptor beta chains below was sequenced from the same sample in a study. A single record per CDR3 protein comes from TCRdb applying MiXCR to the reads. The sample consists of about 16,000 distinct CDR3 sequences, about 30% of them appearing once. Sequenced: blood. The receptor source for this set is a human donor.

By sample share, this clonotype is medium-sized. The rearrangement links TRBV18 to TRBJ1-6; D unclear. This CDR3 is built from 13 residues. Germline V gene data show CDR1 as KGHSH and CDR2 as LQKENI. The germline V and J ends were trimmed by 5 bases and 6 bases, with 8 bases remaining between them. The CDR3: CASSSERNSPLHF. CDR3 in DNA: TGTGCCAGCTCATCAGAACGTAATTCACCCCTCCACTTT.

Ten or more counts support this clonotype. The chain has TRBV4-3 and TRBJ2-5; 7 bases are a match to TRBD2. With V trimmed by 1 base and J by 4 bases, 18 bases remained unmatched. The CDR3 sequence is 19 residues long. Looked up from germline, CDR1 is LGHNA and CDR2 is YSLEER. This CDR3 reads CASSQVRMSGGSNVETQYF. The DNA of the CDR3 is TGCGCCAGCAGCCAAGTTAGGATGAGTGGCGGGAGCAACGTAGAGACCCAGTACTTC.

A remark on this clonotype: A much larger clone is a single base away; this may be a read error. The rearrangement links TRBV6-2 or TRBV6-3 to TRBJ2-2; D is perhaps TRBD1 (6 bases). From germline, CDR1 is MNHEY and CDR2 SVGEGT. Trimming took off 5 bases at V and 5 bases at J, with 9 bases between the two ends. The CDR3 loop spans 13 amino acids. The CDR3 protein is CASSLQGTGELFF. The CDR3 DNA reads TGTGCCAGCAGTCTACAGGGAACCGGGGAGCTGTTTTTT.

This chain links TRBV6-1 with TRBJ2-7; D gene ambiguous. Per germline, CDR1 MNHNS and CDR2 SASEGT. V lost 6 bases and J lost 4, with 16 bases in between. The CDR3 is made up of 14 amino acids. CDR3 coding DNA: TGTGCCAGCAGCTACACCGGGCCTTCTTACGAGCAGTACTTC. This gives the protein CASSYTGPSYEQYF.

Ten or more counts support this clonotype. The V gene is TRBV14, the J gene TRBJ1-2, with D perhaps TRBD1 (5 bases). There are 14 residues in the CDR3. The V gene lost 1 base and the J gene lost 2 bases, with 8 bases spanning the gap. Germline loops: CDR1 SGHDN, CDR2 FVKESK. This CDR3 reads CASSQVGTNYGYTF. In nucleotides, the CDR3 is TGTGCCAGCAGCCAAGTTGGGACCAACTATGGCTACACCTTC.

This clonotype was detected ten times or more. The chain joins TRBV30 to TRBJ1-2; no clear D. Deletions cut 2 bases from V and 5 bases from J, with 6 bases between. The germline V gene has CDR1 GTSNPN and CDR2 SVGIG (reference sequence). The length of the CDR3 is 11 residues. CDR3 DNA: TGTGCCTGGAGTCTATTTTATGGCTACACCTTC. Amino acids: CAWSLFYGYTF. The variable domain in full, completed from reference TRBV30 and TRBJ1-2, reads SQTIHQWPATLVQPVGSPLSLECTVEGTSNPNLYWYRQAAGRGLQLLFYSVGIGQISSEVPQNLSASRPQDRQFILSSKKLLLSDSGFYLCAWSLFYGYTFGSGTRLTVV.

V gene TRBV29-1 combines with J gene TRBJ1-3; no definite D call. V was shortened by 8 bases and J by 1 base, with 0 bases between the two germline ends. Germline values: CDR1 SQVTM, CDR2 ANQGSEA. The CDR3 spans 9 residues. CDR3 loop: CSSGNTIYF. CDR3 in DNA: TGCAGCTCTGGAAACACCATATATTTT.

This rearrangement joins TRBV7-8 to TRBJ1-5; D is ambiguous. Germline lookup yields CDR1 SGHVS and CDR2 FQNEAQ. Trimming pared 5 bases from V and 8 bases from J, leaving 34 bases between. This CDR3 is built from 20 residues. CDR3 in amino acids: CASSSSISGPPWREKKPQHF. The CDR3 DNA follows: TGTGCCAGCAGCAGTTCGATAAGCGGGCCGCCATGGAGGGAGAAGAAGCCCCAGCATTTT.

As for this clonotype: A much larger clone differs from this one at a single base, so this may be a read error. This chain links TRBV14 with TRBJ2-7; D unclear. The J call may be in error: the DNA end matches TRBJ2-1 better. The V gene's germline CDR1 is SGHDN and CDR2 FVKESK. The CDR3 runs 15 residues. CDR3 DNA sequence: TGTGCCAGCAGTAAAGGCCCAGCGAGCTCCTACGAGCAGTTCTTC. Amino acids: CASSKGPASSYEQFF.

This clonotype was found a few times. The chain couples TRBV13 to TRBJ2-7, with 7 nucleotides matching TRBD1. CDR1 PRHDT and CDR2 FYEKMQ come from the germline V gene (reference sequence). This CDR3 spans 16 amino acids. J lost 3 bases, V lost 5 bases, and 13 bases had no gene match. The CDR3 here is CASSPVIPGQSYEQYF. The CDR3 DNA sequence: TGTGCCAGCAGCCCCGTAATTCCGGGACAGAGCTACGAGCAGTACTTC.